This T cell receptor (beta chain) derives from a study of blood T cell repertoires in COVID-19. V dropped 0 bases and J dropped 3 bases, with 16 bases sitting between them. This CDR3 has 17 residues. CDR1 is LNHDA and CDR2 is SQIVND in the germline V gene (reference sequence). The table came from immunoSEQ multiplex PCR; TCRdb's copy has only in-frame clones and leaves some out. The repertoire holds 250,000 to 400,000 clones, with more than 70% as singletons. The sequencing sample was made of PBMCs or T cells enriched from blood (not recorded which). This clonotype was sampled from a woman in her twenties or thirties who had recovered from COVID-19. The rearrangement links TRBV19 to TRBJ2-3, with D possibly matching TRBD1 (7 bases). Here the CDR3 reads CASSIDRGRGRTDTQYF. The CDR3 DNA follows: TGTGCCAGTAGTATAGATCGGGGCAGGGGGAGGACAGATACGCAGTATTTT.